This TCR beta chain was documented in a study of identical twins' blood T cells. Points from the study as a whole: Twins shared more top CDR3 clonotypes than unrelated donors did.

A previously described protocol, modified, built RNA-based TCR cDNA libraries. MiXCR, applied by TCRdb to the 5' RACE reads, yields one record per CDR3 protein. This sample yields 350,000 to 400,000 distinct CDR3 sequences, of which about 28% are seen a single time; about 6% belongs to the top ten. Germline values: CDR1 LNHDA, CDR2 SQIVND (reference sequence). This CDR3 has 18 residues. V lost 4 bases to trimming and J lost 3 bases; unmatched junction nucleotides: 13. With regard to this clonotype: What it binds is unknown.

The chain combines TRBV19 with TRBJ2-1; 9 nucleotides match TRBD1. Sequenced material: PBMCs. The clonotype was recovered from a woman between 18 and 50 years old in good health. The DNA for the CDR3 is TGTGCCAGTAGTAGTACCTCACCCGACAGGGGGTACTACAATGAGCAGTTCTTC. It encodes CASSSTSPDRGYYNEQFF.